A selection of T cell receptor beta chains follows, all from one sample in a study of cytomegalovirus exposure and HLA in healthy donors. This table comes from immunoSEQ multiplex PCR, and its TCRdb copy is limited to in-frame clones, with some not included. Of about 80,000 clones detected, around 60% appear once; the ten largest clones hold under 4.5%. Specimen: PBMCs. These receptors originate from a male donor in good health and CMV-seropositive. Each CDR3 is given with its conserved first and last residue. The order of the fields is clone size, D gene, J gene, V gene, CDR3 protein, CDR3 DNA. D genes are given only for firm matches. Only part of the rows carry a size: once, few, many, or a class if the clone is expanded.

- | - | TRBJ2-5 | TRBV18 | CASSPSGLETQYF | TGTGCCAGCTCACCATCAGGGCTAGAGACCCAGTACTTC
- | - | TRBJ1-4 | TRBV6-5 | CASSYSSLAEKLFF | TGTGCCAGCAGTTACTCAAGTCTGGCTGAAAAACTGTTTTTT
many | TRBD1 | TRBJ2-3 | TRBV7-3 | CASSLAGTGATDTQYF | TGTGCCAGCAGCTTAGCCGGGACAGGTGCCACAGATACGCAGTATTTT
few | TRBD1 | TRBJ1-5 | TRBV30 | CAWRDRGNQPQHF | TGTGCCTGGAGGGACAGGGGCAATCAGCCCCAGCATTTT
- | - | TRBJ1-2 | TRBV28 | CATTRGNGYTF | TGTGCCACTACCCGGGGGAATGGCTACACCTTC
once | - | TRBJ2-7 | TRBV7-9 | CASSPESYEQYF | TGTGCCAGCAGCCCTGAGTCCTACGAGCAGTACTTC
- | - | TRBJ2-2 | TRBV5-1 | CASSLNSYTGELFF | TGCGCCAGCAGCTTAAATTCCTACACCGGGGAGCTGTTTTTT
few | - | TRBJ1-1 | TRBV2 | CASSEGGGGLEAFF | TGTGCCAGCAGTGAAGGTGGGGGGGGCCTTGAAGCTTTCTTT
few | - | TRBJ1-4 | TRBV5-4 | CASSLGATGSEKLFF | TGTGCCAGCAGCTTGGGGGCCACAGGGAGTGAAAAACTGTTTTTT
- | TRBD1 | TRBJ1-5 | TRBV6-1 | CASSEAPPDRGLQPQHF | TGTGCCAGCAGTGAAGCTCCGCCCGACAGGGGGCTTCAGCCCCAGCATTTT
few | - | TRBJ1-4 | TRBV18 | CASSPSPSTNEKLFF | TGTGCCAGCTCACCAAGCCCGTCAACTAATGAAAAACTGTTTTTT
once | - | TRBJ2-3 | TRBV7-6 | CASSLEADTDTQYF | TGTGCCAGCAGCTTAGAGGCGGACACAGATACGCAGTATTTT
- | - | TRBJ1-2 | TRBV29-1 | CSVWGDYGYTF | TGCAGCGTTTGGGGAGACTATGGCTACACCTTC
- | TRBD2 | TRBJ2-2 | TRBV27 | CARPTSGRSDTGELFF | TGTGCCAGACCGACTAGCGGGAGGTCGGACACCGGGGAGCTGTTTTTT
- | TRBD1 | TRBJ2-3 | TRBV29-1 | CSVEGGRGHRDTQYF | TGCAGCGTTGAAGGCGGCAGGGGGCATAGAGATACGCAGTATTTT
- | - | TRBJ2-2 | TRBV6-5 | CASKRGGGNTGELFF | TGTGCCAGCAAAAGGGGGGGAGGAAACACCGGGGAGCTGTTTTTT
- | - | TRBJ1-1 | TRBV25-1 | CASTRHTEAFF | TGTGCCAGCACCAGGCACACTGAAGCTTTCTTT
- | - | TRBJ1-5 | TRBV18 | CASSPSTVDQPQHF | TGTGCCAGCTCACCTAGCACGGTGGATCAGCCCCAGCATTTT
few | TRBD2 | TRBJ2-1 | TRBV7-3 | CASSSPGLAGGRAENEQFF | TGTGCCAGCAGCTCACCGGGACTAGCGGGGGGTCGGGCTGAGAATGAGCAGTTCTTC
- | TRBD1 | TRBJ1-1 | TRBV7-2 | CASSPDRGRTEAFF | TGTGCCAGCAGCCCCGACAGGGGGAGGACTGAAGCTTTCTTT
- | TRBD1 | TRBJ1-1 | TRBV28 | CASSLTGEAEAFF | TGTGCCAGCAGTTTGACAGGGGAGGCTGAAGCTTTCTTT
- | TRBD2 | TRBJ2-3 | TRBV7-2 | CASSPGTSGFTDTQYF | TGTGCCAGCAGCCCCGGGACTAGCGGTTTCACAGATACGCAGTATTTT
- | - | TRBJ2-1 | TRBV28 | CASWERYNEQFF | TGTGCCTCGTGGGAGCGGTACAATGAGCAGTTCTTC
- | TRBD1 | TRBJ2-1 | TRBV6-4 | CASSDGQGAYNEQFF | TGTGCCAGCAGTGACGGACAGGGGGCCTACAATGAGCAGTTCTTC
few | TRBD2 | TRBJ2-7 | TRBV29-1 | CSVGRTGGPYEQYF | TGCAGCGTTGGGAGGACGGGGGGGCCCTACGAGCAGTACTTC
- | - | TRBJ2-2 | TRBV5-1 | CASSLNTGELFF | TGCGCCAGCAGCCTAAACACCGGGGAGCTGTTTTTT
- | - | TRBJ2-7 | TRBV5-1 | CASSLGLSPYEQYF | TGCGCCAGCAGCTTGGGACTATCTCCTTACGAGCAGTACTTC
- | TRBD1 | TRBJ2-7 | TRBV9 | CASGQGSYEQYF | TGTGCCAGCGGACAGGGGTCCTACGAGCAGTACTTC
- | TRBD1 | TRBJ1-1 | TRBV30 | CACEDRRNTEAFF | TGTGCCTGCGAGGACAGGAGGAACACTGAAGCTTTCTTT
few | - | TRBJ2-3 | TRBV5-8 | CASSYSTDTQYF | TGTGCCAGCAGTTATAGCACAGATACGCAGTATTTT
few | - | TRBJ2-7 | TRBV15 | CATSRDRRGFDEQYF | TGTGCCACCAGCAGAGATCGGAGGGGCTTCGACGAGCAGTACTTC
once | TRBD2 | TRBJ2-2 | TRBV5-4 | CASSTARTSGGQNTGELFF | TGTGCCAGCAGCACAGCTCGGACTAGCGGGGGGCAAAACACCGGGGAGCTGTTTTTT
- | TRBD1 | TRBJ2-1 | TRBV5-4 | CASSQQGGLLNEQFF | TGTGCCAGCAGCCAACAGGGGGGCCTCTTGAATGAGCAGTTCTTC
few | TRBD1 | TRBJ2-7 | TRBV5-1 | CASSTTGVTYEQYF | TGCGCCAGCAGCACTACAGGGGTGACCTACGAGCAGTACTTC
- | TRBD1 | TRBJ1-5 | TRBV5-4 | CASSWDRDQPQHF | TGTGCCAGCAGCTGGGACAGAGATCAGCCCCAGCATTTT
few | - | TRBJ1-1 | TRBV7-6 | CASSPDEASMNTEAFF | TGTGCCAGCAGCCCTGATGAGGCCAGCATGAACACTGAAGCTTTCTTT
- | TRBD1 | TRBJ2-2 | TRBV6-5 | CASRSGTGKTGELFF | TGTGCCAGCAGATCCGGGACAGGGAAAACCGGGGAGCTGTTTTTT
- | - | TRBJ2-4 | TRBV2 | CASMKGRTLAKNIQYF | TGTGCCAGCATGAAAGGGAGAACTCTAGCCAAAAACATTCAGTACTTC
- | - | TRBJ1-2 | TRBV30 | CAWSTVANYGYTF | TGTGCCTGGAGTACAGTCGCTAACTATGGCTACACCTTC
once | TRBD1 | TRBJ1-1 | TRBV19 | CASSPDRASNTEAFF | TGTGCCAGTAGCCCGGACAGGGCTTCGAACACTGAAGCTTTCTTT
few | - | TRBJ2-7 | TRBV2 | CASSGVETSAEQYF | TGTGCCAGCAGTGGGGTTGAAACGAGCGCCGAGCAGTACTTC
once | TRBD2 | TRBJ2-1 | TRBV7-9 | CASSSPVLAGGPHKQFF | TGTGCCAGCAGCTCCCCCGTTCTAGCGGGAGGGCCCCATAAGCAGTTCTTC
- | - | TRBJ1-5 | TRBV27 | CASSLIPGRVLQPQHF | TGTGCCAGCAGTTTAATCCCCGGCAGGGTTTTGCAGCCCCAGCATTTT
- | TRBD1 | TRBJ1-5 | TRBV7-2 | CASSSGQGDYQPQHF | TGTGCCAGCAGTTCGGGACAGGGAGACTATCAGCCCCAGCATTTT
few | - | TRBJ2-3 | TRBV18 | CASSPGGTDTQYF | TGTGCCAGCTCACCGGGAGGCACAGATACGCAGTATTTT
- | - | TRBJ1-2 | TRBV27 | CASSLRGRLDGYTF | TGTGCCAGCAGTTTAAGGGGCAGGTTAGATGGCTACACCTTC
few | TRBD2 | TRBJ2-7 | TRBV13 | CASSLGGTSGSLYEQYF | TGTGCCAGCAGCTTAGGGGGGACTAGCGGGTCTCTCTACGAGCAGTACTTC
- | - | TRBJ2-2 | TRBV5-4 | CASSPSGENTGELFF | TGTGCCAGCAGCCCCTCAGGGGAGAACACCGGGGAGCTGTTTTTT
- | - | TRBJ2-1 | TRBV29-1 | CSVGSLSGAYNEQFF | TGCAGCGTTGGGTCTCTTAGTGGAGCCTACAATGAGCAGTTCTTC